The entry that follows covers one T cell receptor beta chain sequence. Its specific antigen is unknown. The record has no base qualities; no much larger clone is one base away. The data stem from a study of blood T cell repertoires in COVID-19 (dated by TCRdb to about 2020). Some background on the complete study: Samples covering the acute and convalescent phases of COVID-19 were provided by collaborators in the United States, Italy and Spain. The samples were drawn from two sources: the first 160 participants of the ongoing ImmuneRACE study, and approximately 1,300 subjects contributed by 6 global collaborators. Subjects who had been exposed to COVID-19, were actively infected with it, or had recovered from it provided the deeply sampled blood TCRbeta repertoires that made up the dataset. A freely available public database, intended as a resource for researchers studying the immune response to SARS-CoV-2, is where the repertoires were released. Where HLA class I and class II types were available, the types were taken from metadata supplied by the sample provider, not from assay-based typing. The sample metadata nearly always contained a de-identified subject ID, COVID-19 status, age in years and sex. The material from the prospective study consisted of cDNA or gDNA derived from T cells, B-cell-depleted T cells, or PBMCs. Summary of the overall study and its limitations: Clinical and demographic metadata were provided uncurated, with the amount varying by source and participant.

TCRbeta CDR3 regions were amplified from genomic DNA using the immunoSEQ Assay, a bias-controlled multiplex PCR. Concerning the study's data processing: Nucleated cell counts per sample were estimated from amplification of reference gene primers within the assay. To quantify the absolute abundance of each unique TCRbeta CDR3 rearrangement, sequence reads were collapsed and filtered. For each sample, productive Simpson clonality was calculated as the square root of Simpson's diversity index across productive rearrangements. TCRdb obtained this table from immuneACCESS and retained in-frame rearrangements with V and J assigned. These tables miss some clones; where compared with another copy, unresolved V genes account for less than half of the shortfall, and the remainder is unexplained. V and J calls and clone size are those listed in that table; D and trimming were worked out from the DNA. The sample includes hundreds of thousands of clones, with over 75% observed a single time. The ten top clones hold more than 1.5% of the sample.

Participants in the prospective study were enrolled through a virtual design, were aged about 18 to 100 years, and lived in about two dozen United States geographic areas. Cohort assignment in the prospective study relied on participant-reported clinical history from a screening survey and a study questionnaire. Recovered participants in ImmuneRACE Cohort 3 were defined as having two consecutive negative NP/OP PCR tests, clearance from a healthcare professional, or resolution of symptoms. Mobile phlebotomists in the prospective study collected whole blood, serum and a nasopharyngeal or oropharyngeal swab from every participant. Prospective study participants could optionally give additional blood draws and questionnaires over a 2-month period. Before DNA extraction, blood samples from the prospective study were shipped at room temperature or frozen. The sequencing sample was made of PBMCs or T cells enriched from blood (not recorded which). The sequence came from a man between 35 and 55 years old who had recovered from COVID-19.

The CDR3 amino acid sequence is: CASSQVPHGFDTEAFF. The nucleotide sequence reads as follows: TGCGCCAGCAGCCAAGTACCTCACGGGTTCGACACTGAAGCTTTCTTT. The V and J segments used are TRBV4-1 and TRBJ1-1; the D gene lacks a confident call. CDR1 and CDR2 (MGHRA, YSYEKL) derive from the germline V gene. The CDR3 numbers 16 residues from cysteine through phenylalanine. Of the read, only the CDR3 DNA is kept; its 48 bases are in frame from base 1. V is clipped by 1 base and J by 3 bases, and the sequence between their germline boundaries is 15 bases long.